The 21 T cell receptor beta chains given below trace back to one sample, sequenced in a study of response to subunit inactivated influenza vaccine. TCRdb re-analysed the RT-PCR reads in MiXCR, keeping a single row per CDR3 protein. The sample has 250,000 to 350,000 distinct CDR3 sequences, 20% to 25% seen once. This specimen was PBMCs from blood, taken 21 months after vaccination. The receptor source for this set is a man between 50 and 75 years old who received an inactivated influenza vaccine.

This clonotype has more than one count but fewer than ten. The J gene is TRBJ1-1, the V gene TRBV20-1; D is perhaps TRBD1 (6 bases). Between the trimmed V and J ends, which lost 1 base and 11 bases, there was a span of 23 bases. The CDR3 totals 15 residues. Germline CDR1 and CDR2: DFQATT and SNEGSKA (reference sequence). CDR3 coding DNA: TGCAGTGCTAGAGCCCTTGCCCTACAGGGCCCTGGTGCTTTCTTT. The encoded protein is CSARALALQGPGAFF.

V and J are TRBV6-1 and TRBJ1-4, with TRBD1 as a possible D gene (5 bases). Germline V gene sequence: CDR1 MNHNS, CDR2 SASEGT. Trimming pared 8 bases from V and 4 bases from J, leaving 11 bases between. The CDR3 runs 13 residues. This chain's CDR3 is CASRGGFNEKLFF. The CDR3 nucleotides read TGTGCCAGCCGTGGGGGTTTTAATGAAAAACTGTTTTTT.

This clonotype was seen a handful of times. The genes are TRBV10-3 and TRBJ1-2; D uncertain. The length of the CDR3 is 14 residues. V was trimmed by 0 bases and J by 2 bases, leaving 7 bases between them. CDR1 and CDR2 from the germline V gene are ENHRY and SYGVKD. The CDR3 DNA reads as TGTGCCATCAGTGAGTCCGGACGGAACTATGGCTACACCTTC. It specifies CAISESGRNYGYTF.

The rearrangement joins TRBV7-9 to TRBJ1-3; 8 bases agree with TRBD1. Germline lookup yields CDR1 SEHNR and CDR2 FQNEAQ (reference sequence). Trimming took 2 bases from V and 0 from J; bases not matched to a gene: 3. The length of the CDR3 is 16 residues. The CDR3 loop is CASSLNTGGSGNTIYF. DNA for the CDR3: TGTGCCAGCAGCTTAAATACAGGGGGCTCTGGAAACACCATATATTTT.

This clonotype has a single count. The gene calls are TRBV4-1 and TRBJ2-3; the match to TRBD1 covers 10 bases. The CDR3 loop spans 17 amino acids. From germline, CDR1 is MGHRA and CDR2 YSYEKL. The ends lost 4 bases at V and 5 bases at J; junction bases unmatched: 12. The CDR3 nucleotides are TGCGCCAGCAGCCGCCTTGTCGGGACAGGGGTTCTAGATACGCAGTATTTT. Translating it yields CASSRLVGTGVLDTQYF.

V is TRBV7-3 and J is TRBJ2-7; 10 bases agree with TRBD1. The V and J ends lost 2 bases and 5 bases, in that order; junction bases with no gene match: 0. Per germline, CDR1 SGHTA and CDR2 FQGTGA. The CDR3 contains 13 residues. In DNA form, the CDR3 reads TGTGCCAGCAGCTTAGACAGGGGGCACGAGCAGTACTTC. Translation: CASSLDRGHEQYF. Using reference TRBV7-3 and TRBJ2-7 for the parts outside the CDR3, the full variable domain is GAGVSQTPSNKVTEKGKYVELRCDPISGHTALYWYRQSLGQGPEFLIYFQGTGAADDSGLPNDRFFAVRPEGSVSTLKIQRTERGDSAVYLCASSLDRGHEQYFGPGTRLTVT.

This clonotype was found a few times. The chain combines TRBV12-3 or TRBV12-4 with TRBJ2-5; 14 nucleotides line up with TRBD2. V lost 5 bases, J lost 5 bases, and 7 bases stayed unmatched. This CDR3 has 16 amino acids. CDR3 in amino acids: CASSRGLAGGYETQYF. The DNA of the CDR3 is TGTGCCAGCAGTCGAGGACTAGCGGGGGGCTACGAGACCCAGTACTTC.

There are a few counts of this clonotype. The V gene is TRBV4-3, the J gene TRBJ1-2; D gene unclear. Germline CDR1 LGHNA, CDR2 YSLEER. V was pared by 0 bases and J by 8 bases, with 16 bases between. The CDR3 consists of 15 residues. CDR3 sequence reads: CASSQDLRVSSGYTF. Written as DNA, the CDR3 is TGCGCCAGCAGCCAAGATCTCCGGGTTAGTAGCGGCTACACCTTC.

There are many counts of this clonotype. The chain uses TRBV5-1 and TRBJ1-6; 9 positions agree with TRBD1. Losses at the gene ends were 4 bases for V and 1 base for J; bases not matched to a gene: 6. CDR3 length equals 17 residues. Germline V gives CDR1 SGHRS, CDR2 YFSETQ. The CDR3 reads CASSGGQGSSYNSPLHF. The CDR3 DNA follows: TGCGCCAGCAGCGGGGGACAGGGTTCGTCCTATAATTCACCCCTCCACTTT. The variable domain in full, completed from reference TRBV5-1 and TRBJ1-6, reads KAGVTQTPRYLIKTRGQQVTLSCSPISGHRSVSWYQQTPGQGLQFLFEYFSETQRNKGNFPGRFSGRQFSNSRSEMNVSTLELGDSALYLCASSGGQGSSYNSPLHFGNGTRLTVT.

This clonotype appeared a few times. J is TRBJ2-7 and V is TRBV29-1; D remains ambiguous. This CDR3 is built from 11 residues. V dropped 5 bases and J dropped 2 bases, with 7 bases sitting between them. Germline values: CDR1 SQVTM, CDR2 ANQGSEA. CDR3 coding DNA: TGCAGCGTTACGTTGGCCTACGAGCAGTACTTC. Translating gives CSVTLAYEQYF.

This clonotype was picked up a small number of times. CDR3 nucleotides: TGCAGTGCTAGAGGAAGATACAGGACCATGGATGGCTACACCTTC. Its protein is CSARGRYRTMDGYTF. J is TRBJ1-2 and V is TRBV20-1; the D gene is possibly TRBD1 (5 bases). CDR1 and CDR2 (germline): DFQATT, SNEGSKA (reference sequence). The CDR3 length is 15 residues. V lost 1 base to trimming and J lost 6 bases, with 18 bases between them.

This clonotype was observed many times. The chain couples TRBV7-9 to TRBJ1-2; D perhaps matches TRBD1 (6 bases). This CDR3 contains 15 residues. V dropped 5 bases and J dropped 1 base, with 14 bases sitting between them. Germline CDR1 is SEHNR and CDR2 is FQNEAQ (reference sequence). DNA of the CDR3: TGTGCCAGCAGCCCAATTCGGGGGCTTAACTATGGCTACACCTTC. Its translation is CASSPIRGLNYGYTF. The whole variable domain, remainder taken from reference TRBV7-9 and TRBJ1-2, is DTGVSQNPRHKITKRGQNVTFRCDPISEHNRLYWYRQTLGQGPEFLTYFQNEAQLEKSRLLSDRFSAERPKGSFSTLEIQRTEQGDSAMYLCASSPIRGLNYGYTFGSGTRLTVV.

This clonotype was counted a few times. This chain uses TRBV6-1 with TRBJ1-1; possible D gene TRBD1, 5 bases. Trimming stripped 6 bases from V and 6 bases from J, with 26 bases between. Germline V gene sequence: CDR1 MNHNS, CDR2 SASEGT. This CDR3 comprises 17 residues. The CDR3 DNA sequence: TGTGCCAGCAGCCACCGCTTGTTGGGGCCCATGTTAGCTGAAGCTTTCTTT. Protein sequence: CASSHRLLGPMLAEAFF.

The genes are TRBV29-1 and TRBJ1-5; possibly TRBD1 for D (5 bases). The CDR3 has 14 residues. Germline V gene data show CDR1 as SQVTM and CDR2 as ANQGSEA. In nucleotides, the CDR3 is TGCAGTGTTTCGGTCTCAGGGCCCAATCAGCCCCAGCATTTT. The encoded protein is CSVSVSGPNQPQHF.

In this sample, this clonotype turned up many times. The chain couples TRBV28 to TRBJ1-5, with TRBD1 identical over 7 bases. Trimming at V came to 3 bases and at J to 7 bases, leaving 9 bases not matched to a gene. Germline CDR1 reads MDHEN; CDR2 reads SYDVKM. CDR3 length equals 15 residues. CDR3 sequence: CASSLFGQGGQPQHF. The DNA for the CDR3 is TGTGCCAGCAGTTTGTTCGGTCAGGGGGGGCAGCCCCAGCATTTT.

This clonotype was observed a few times. J is TRBJ2-3 and V is TRBV28; D gene ambiguous. V lost 4 bases to trimming and J lost 5 bases, with 7 bases between them. Germline lookup yields CDR1 MDHEN and CDR2 SYDVKM. This CDR3 is built from 12 residues. CDR3 in amino acids: CASSWVEDTQYF. For the CDR3, the DNA is TGTGCCAGCAGTTGGGTAGAAGATACGCAGTATTTT.

This clonotype was counted between two and nine times. This chain uses TRBV12-3 or TRBV12-4 with TRBJ1-6; D is unresolved. V was shortened by 7 bases and J by 5 bases, with 12 bases between the two germline ends. CDR3 length: 14 amino acids. This CDR3 is CASKLGSHNSPLHF. The CDR3 bases are TGTGCCAGCAAATTGGGTAGCCATAATTCACCCCTCCACTTT.

V and J are TRBV7-9 and TRBJ1-1; possible D gene TRBD1, 5 bases. Trimming cost V 5 bases and J 1 base, with 11 bases left between them. Germline assignment: CDR1 SEHNR and CDR2 FQNEAQ (reference sequence). The CDR3 has 14 amino acids. CDR3 sequence reads: CASSPGRKNTEAFF. The CDR3 DNA reads as TGTGCCAGCAGCCCGGGACGGAAGAACACTGAAGCTTTCTTT.

The V call is TRBV15, the J call TRBJ2-5; D assignment may be TRBD1 or TRBD2 (5 bases each). Germline loops: CDR1 LNHNV, CDR2 YYDKDF (reference sequence). V gave up 0 bases and J gave up 4 bases, with 15 bases separating them. The CDR3 runs to 16 residues. The CDR3 bases are TGTGCCACCAGCAGAGATCGGCCCACTAGGGGAGAGACCCAGTACTTC. This encodes CATSRDRPTRGETQYF.

This chain connects TRBV4-3 to TRBJ1-1; D might be TRBD1 (5 bases). CDR1 and CDR2 from the germline V gene are LGHNA and YSLEER. The CDR3 extends over 17 amino acids. Trimming stripped 0 bases from V and 1 base from J, with 15 bases between. CDR3: CASSQDRMGQGNTEAFF. The CDR3 DNA reads as TGCGCCAGCAGCCAAGATCGTATGGGGCAGGGGAACACTGAAGCTTTCTTT.

The J gene is TRBJ1-2, the V gene TRBV20-1; 8 bases align to TRBD1. Trimming cost V 3 bases and J 8 bases; bases outside gene matches: 5. There are 12 residues in the CDR3. Germline CDR1 is DFQATT and CDR2 is SNEGSKA (reference sequence). CDR3 DNA sequence: TGCAGTGCTAGTAAATCAGGGGGCGGCTACACCTTC. Its translation: CSASKSGGGYTF.